This T cell receptor beta chain originates from a study of CD8 T cells in ankylosing spondylitis. This clonotype was counted ten times or more. Its antigen is unidentified. Whole-study results and caveats: There was a TCR beta motif, made of fewer than 10 highly homologous variants, that appeared characteristic of ankylosing spondylitis blood.

Germline CDR1 reads SGHRS; CDR2 reads YFSETQ. J lost 2 bases, V lost 2 bases, and 3 bases had no gene match. The CDR3 consists of 15 residues. TCRdb used MiXCR to reprocess the 5' RACE reads, holding one entry per CDR3 protein. The data contain 130,000 or so distinct CDR3 sequences, about a sixth of them singletons. Sequencing was carried out using blood, either unsorted or a sorted T cell fraction (not recorded which). This chain joins TRBV5-1 and TRBJ2-7, with 11 bases matching TRBD2. The source is a male donor with ankylosing spondylitis. As DNA, the CDR3 is TGCGCCAGCAGCTTAGGGACTAGCGGTCCCTACGAGCAGTACTTC. Protein product: CASSLGTSGPYEQYF.